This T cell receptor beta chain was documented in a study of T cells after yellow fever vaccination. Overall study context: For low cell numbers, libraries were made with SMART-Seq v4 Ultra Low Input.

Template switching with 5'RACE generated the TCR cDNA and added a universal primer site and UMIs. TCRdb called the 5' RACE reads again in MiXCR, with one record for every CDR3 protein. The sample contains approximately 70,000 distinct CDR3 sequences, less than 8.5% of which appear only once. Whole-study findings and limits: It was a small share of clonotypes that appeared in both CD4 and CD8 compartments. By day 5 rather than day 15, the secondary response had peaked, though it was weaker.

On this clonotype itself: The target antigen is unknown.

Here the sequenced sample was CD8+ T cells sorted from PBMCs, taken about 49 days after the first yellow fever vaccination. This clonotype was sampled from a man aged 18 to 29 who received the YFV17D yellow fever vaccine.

The DNA for the CDR3 is TGTGCCAGCAGCTTAGAGCGAGCGGGGGATCAGACCCAGTACTTC. Its protein is CASSLERAGDQTQYF. The V call is TRBV7-7, the J call TRBJ2-5; 8 nucleotides match TRBD2. Looked up from germline, CDR1 is SSHAT and CDR2 is FNYEAQ (reference sequence). This CDR3 is built from 15 residues. The V gene end was trimmed by 1 base and the J gene end by 6 bases; junction bases not matched to a gene: 7.